The T cell receptor (beta chain) under discussion was sequenced for a study of T cells in tuberculosis. As for the study in general: In South Africa, adults with active tuberculosis were compared with IGRA-negative and latently infected IGRA-positive adolescents.

The CDR3 sequence is 11 residues long. J was trimmed by 16 bases and V by 2 bases; bases with no gene match: 3. Per the germline V gene, CDR1 is SGHDT and CDR2 is YYEEEE. A remark on this clone: Its antigen is not identified.

Unsorted cryopreserved PBMC were sequenced, averaging around 100,000 T cells per clinical donor. Study-wide results and caveats: Active tuberculosis TCR-alpha repertoires lay closer to GMM-specific TCRs than IGRA-negative controls, suggesting clonal expansion. Smaller alpha distances in active tuberculosis partly reflected shorter CDR3-alpha lengths.

Produced via immunoSEQ multiplex PCR; TCRdb's table is partial and in-frame only. The data hold 25,000 to 35,000 clones, with less than 97% observed a single time. Sequencing was performed on PBMCs. The chain joins TRBV5-6 to TRBJ2-1; 10 nucleotides agree with TRBD1. This TCR was sampled from a donor between 10 and 35 years old with latent tuberculosis or without tuberculosis infection. CDR3 DNA: TGTGCCAGCAGCTTAGGGGACAGGGGTTTCTTC. This translates into CASSLGDRGFF.